Listed below are T cell receptor beta chains from one sample, sequenced in a study of cytomegalovirus exposure and HLA in healthy donors. Only in-frame clones appear in the TCRdb table, and some are missing; sequencing was by immunoSEQ multiplex PCR. The sample carries around 95,000 clones, about 80% recorded once. Sequenced material: PBMCs. Source of these receptors: a female donor in good health and CMV-seropositive. Each CDR3 is given with its conserved first and last residue. A D gene is named only where the DNA matches it firmly. Not every row has a clone size; where given, it reads once, few, many or a size class.

V: TRBV5-4
J: TRBJ1-2
size: NA
D: NA
DNA: TGTGCCAGCAGCTTAGGGGGTCAGGCGTTCCATGGCTACACCTTC
CDR3: CASSLGGQAFHGYTF

V: TRBV5-5
J: TRBJ2-7
size: NA
D: NA
DNA: TGTGCCAGCAGCTTGTTAAGGTCAAGACTTTCTGGGTACGAGCAGTACTTC
CDR3: CASSLLRSRLSGYEQYF

V: TRBV25-1
J: TRBJ1-2
size: NA
D: NA
DNA: TGTGCCAGCAGTGATCGCGGGGGAGGCTACACCTTC
CDR3: CASSDRGGGYTF

V: TRBV27
J: TRBJ2-7
size: NA
D: TRBD2
DNA: TGTGCCAGCAGTTATATAGCGGGAGGACTCTACGAGCAGTACTTC
CDR3: CASSYIAGGLYEQYF

V: TRBV19
J: TRBJ1-2
size: once
D: TRBD1
DNA: TGTGCCAGTAGTGGACAGGGTCATGGCTACACCTTC
CDR3: CASSGQGHGYTF

V: TRBV6-1
J: TRBJ1-4
size: NA
D: NA
DNA: TGTGCCAGCAGCGGAGGACAGAAGAATGAAAAACTGTTTTTT
CDR3: CASSGGQKNEKLFF

V: TRBV15
J: TRBJ1-1
size: NA
D: NA
DNA: TGTGCCACCAGCAGAGAACAGCTCCATGAAGCTTTCTTT
CDR3: CATSREQLHEAFF

V: TRBV7-2
J: TRBJ1-2
size: NA
D: NA
DNA: TGTGCCAGCAGCGGCGGGGGTACTGGCTACACCTTC
CDR3: CASSGGGTGYTF

V: TRBV28
J: TRBJ1-5
size: NA
D: NA
DNA: TGTGCCAGCAGCCCATGGGGGCCAGGGAAGGTTAAAGCCCAGCATTTT
CDR3: CASSPWGPGKVKAQHF

V: TRBV18
J: TRBJ2-7
size: NA
D: TRBD1
DNA: TGTGCCAGCTCACGAGGGACAGGGGTCTACGAGCAGTACTTC
CDR3: CASSRGTGVYEQYF

V: TRBV10-3
J: TRBJ1-1
size: NA
D: NA
DNA: TGTGCCATCAAGACAAACAGTGGTTCCACTGAAGCTTTCTTT
CDR3: CAIKTNSGSTEAFF

V: TRBV6-1
J: TRBJ2-7
size: NA
D: NA
DNA: TGTGCCAGCAGTGAAAACGGCGGCTACGAGCAGTACTTC
CDR3: CASSENGGYEQYF

V: TRBV5-1
J: TRBJ1-2
size: NA
D: NA
DNA: TGCGCCAGCAGCTTGGACAGGTTCGGGGGGCGGTTTCAAGGCTACACCTTC
CDR3: CASSLDRFGGRFQGYTF

V: TRBV7-9
J: TRBJ2-7
size: few
D: NA
DNA: TGTGCCAGCAGCTTCCCCTCGGGGTGGGTGGACGAGCAGTACTTC
CDR3: CASSFPSGWVDEQYF

V: TRBV30
J: TRBJ1-1
size: few
D: NA
DNA: TGTGCCTGGAGGCCCCAGGGGACTGAAGCTTTCTTT
CDR3: CAWRPQGTEAFF

V: TRBV18
J: TRBJ1-1
size: NA
D: NA
DNA: TGTGCCAGCTCACTAAGACAGGAGAACACTGAAGCTTTCTTT
CDR3: CASSLRQENTEAFF

V: TRBV13
J: TRBJ1-2
size: few
D: TRBD1
DNA: TGTGCCAGCAGCCTCCGGACAGGGTGGACCTATGGCTACACCTTC
CDR3: CASSLRTGWTYGYTF

V: TRBV29-1
J: TRBJ1-2
size: once
D: NA
DNA: TGCAGCGTTGGCGACAATTATTACTATGGCTACACCTTC
CDR3: CSVGDNYYYGYTF

V: TRBV5-1
J: TRBJ1-5
size: NA
D: NA
DNA: TGCGCCAGCAGCTTGGGGGGAGGCGATCAGCCCCAGCATTTT
CDR3: CASSLGGGDQPQHF

V: TRBV5-1
J: TRBJ1-2
size: few
D: NA
DNA: TGCGCCAGCAGCCTTGGAGCACTTTATGGCTACCCCTTC
CDR3: CASSLGALYGYPF

V: TRBV19
J: TRBJ2-5
size: NA
D: NA
DNA: TGTGCCAGTAGTATATCGAAGGAGGCAGGAGAGACCCAGTACTTC
CDR3: CASSISKEAGETQYF

V: TRBV28
J: TRBJ2-7
size: NA
D: TRBD1
DNA: TGTGCCAGCAGACCGACAGGGACGTTCGAGCAGTACTTC
CDR3: CASRPTGTFEQYF

V: TRBV28
J: TRBJ2-7
size: NA
D: NA
DNA: TGTGCCAGCAGTTTTGGAGTATACGAGCAGTACTTC
CDR3: CASSFGVYEQYF

V: TRBV6-5
J: TRBJ1-1
size: NA
D: NA
DNA: TGTGCCAGCAGTTACTCGAGAGGGCTGGAGTTTGAAGCTTTCTTT
CDR3: CASSYSRGLEFEAFF

V: TRBV5-6
J: TRBJ1-1
size: NA
D: NA
DNA: TGTGCCAGCAGCTTTACATGCGAAGCTTTCTTT
CDR3: CASSFTCEAFF

V: TRBV2
J: TRBJ2-5
size: once
D: NA
DNA: TGTGCCAGCAGTGAATATGGGGGAGGTAGGGAGACCCAGTACTTC
CDR3: CASSEYGGGRETQYF

V: TRBV2
J: TRBJ1-2
size: NA
D: NA
DNA: TGTGCCACCCCAGGCGGCGGGTGGAATAACTATGGCTACACCTTC
CDR3: CATPGGGWNNYGYTF

V: TRBV4-1
J: TRBJ2-7
size: NA
D: NA
DNA: TGCGCCAGCAGCACCATCTTTGGGACTGACATCGCCTACGAGCAGTACTTC
CDR3: CASSTIFGTDIAYEQYF

V: TRBV5-1
J: TRBJ1-2
size: NA
D: NA
DNA: TGCGCCAGCAGCTTGGGCACGGGGGGGTATGGCTACACCTTC
CDR3: CASSLGTGGYGYTF

V: TRBV4-1
J: TRBJ2-7
size: NA
D: TRBD1
DNA: TGCGCCAGCAGCCAGGCCCCGGGACAGGGTTACGAGCAGTACTTC
CDR3: CASSQAPGQGYEQYF

V: TRBV27
J: TRBJ2-5
size: NA
D: TRBD2
DNA: TGTGCCAGCAGCCCACTAGCGGGAGTTCAGGAGACCCAGTACTTC
CDR3: CASSPLAGVQETQYF

V: TRBV6-5
J: TRBJ1-4
size: few
D: TRBD1
DNA: TGTGCCAGCAGCCCGGACAGGGGGGATAATGAAAAACTGTTTTTT
CDR3: CASSPDRGDNEKLFF

V: TRBV4-1
J: TRBJ2-1
size: few
D: TRBD2
DNA: TGCGCCAGCAGCCAAGATGACGGCGGGGGGTTCAATGAGCAGTTCTTC
CDR3: CASSQDDGGGFNEQFF

V: TRBV21-1
J: TRBJ1-5
size: NA
D: NA
DNA: TGTGCCAGCAGCAAAGCCCAGGGTAGCAATCAGCCCCAGCATTTT
CDR3: CASSKAQGSNQPQHF

V: TRBV6-1
J: TRBJ2-7
size: NA
D: NA
DNA: TGTGCCAGTCTGACTGTCTCCTACGAGCAGTACTTC
CDR3: CASLTVSYEQYF

V: TRBV10-1
J: TRBJ1-3
size: NA
D: NA
DNA: TGCGCCAGCAGTCCGGTGAGCTCTGGAAACACCATATATTTT
CDR3: CASSPVSSGNTIYF

V: TRBV27
J: TRBJ2-3
size: NA
D: NA
DNA: TGTGCCAGCAGTCGATGGACACCAGCTACGCAGTATTTT
CDR3: CASSRWTPATQYF

V: TRBV5-1
J: TRBJ2-7
size: NA
D: TRBD2
DNA: TGCGCCAGCAGCTTGGGCAGCGGGAGTTACGAGCAGTACTTC
CDR3: CASSLGSGSYEQYF

V: TRBV7-8
J: TRBJ1-5
size: NA
D: NA
DNA: TGTGCCAGCAGCTTGGAAGTCCCAGCGGGTCAGCCCCAGCATTTT
CDR3: CASSLEVPAGQPQHF

V: TRBV4-1
J: TRBJ2-1
size: NA
D: NA
DNA: TGCGCCAGCAGCCAGGGGCGGGATCCTTCCTACAATGAGCAGTTCTTC
CDR3: CASSQGRDPSYNEQFF

V: TRBV27
J: TRBJ2-1
size: NA
D: TRBD1
DNA: TGTGCCAGCAGGGGACAGGGTAGAAGTCCCCATGAGCAGTTCTTC
CDR3: CASRGQGRSPHEQFF

V: TRBV7-8
J: TRBJ1-2
size: NA
D: TRBD1
DNA: TGTGCCAGCAGTTCAACAGGGGGATATGGCTACACCTTC
CDR3: CASSSTGGYGYTF

V: TRBV28
J: TRBJ1-1
size: few
D: NA
DNA: TGTGCCAGCAGTTTACGGGGATACACTGAAGCTTTCTTT
CDR3: CASSLRGYTEAFF

V: TRBV30
J: TRBJ2-3
size: NA
D: TRBD2
DNA: TGTGCCTGGAGATCGGGACTAGCGGGAGCAGATACGCAGTATTTT
CDR3: CAWRSGLAGADTQYF

V: TRBV9
J: TRBJ2-1
size: NA
D: NA
DNA: TGTGCCAGCAGCGCATCGGCAGGTGAGCAGTTCTTC
CDR3: CASSASAGEQFF

V: TRBV5-4
J: TRBJ1-3
size: NA
D: TRBD1
DNA: TGTGCCAGCAGCTTGCAGGGGGCGAATGGAAACACCATATATTTT
CDR3: CASSLQGANGNTIYF

V: TRBV29-1
J: TRBJ2-7
size: NA
D: NA
DNA: TGCAGCGCAAGGGACTTTATGTACGAGCAGTACTTC
CDR3: CSARDFMYEQYF

V: TRBV25-1
J: TRBJ1-2
size: once
D: TRBD1
DNA: TGTGCCAGCAGTGAGACAGGGTCTTATGGCTACACCTTC
CDR3: CASSETGSYGYTF

V: TRBV6-1
J: TRBJ2-7
size: NA
D: NA
DNA: TGTGCCAGCAGTAACAGGGTTGGCAACTCCTACGAGCAGTACTTC
CDR3: CASSNRVGNSYEQYF

V: TRBV7-9
J: TRBJ2-7
size: NA
D: NA
DNA: TGTGCCAGCAGCTTGGGTTACAGTCCCTACGAGCAGTACTTC
CDR3: CASSLGYSPYEQYF

V: TRBV5-1
J: TRBJ1-5
size: once
D: TRBD1
DNA: TGCGCCAGCAGCGAGACAGGGGGTGGGAATCAGCCCCAGCATTTT
CDR3: CASSETGGGNQPQHF

V: TRBV6-5
J: TRBJ1-1
size: NA
D: TRBD1
DNA: TGTGCCAGCAGTTCCGACAGGGGAAGGGCTGAAGCTTTCTTT
CDR3: CASSSDRGRAEAFF

V: TRBV5-8
J: TRBJ1-1
size: NA
D: NA
DNA: TGTGCCAGCAGCTTGGGCCTGGGGGGGAGCACTGAAGCTTTCTTT
CDR3: CASSLGLGGSTEAFF